This T cell receptor (beta chain) was obtained from a study of T cells expressing NK-cell markers. As for the study in general: Sequencing of TCR beta repertoires drew on sorted CD3+CD56+NKG2C+, CD3+CD56+NKG2C- and CD3+CD56-NKG2C+ T cells. Seven of the eight sequenced donors were classified as HCMV-seropositive, and one was classified as seronegative. Findings and limits, study-wide: Also leading the CD3+CD56-NKG2C+ fraction in a handful of donors were these clonotypes. As a fraction of CD8+ T cells, dominant NKG2C+ clonotypes reached roughly 1.0-7.0% in six or seven donors.

From its re-call of the 5' RACE reads, TCRdb lists each CDR3 protein once, without DNA. The listing contains over 350,000 distinct CDR3 sequences. A word on this clonotype: What it binds is not known.

Germline lookup yields CDR1 SGDLS and CDR2 YYNGEE. The CDR3 sequence is 14 residues long. The sequencing input was blood T cells: a sorted CD56 or NKG2C T cell subset, CD4+ or CD8+ T cells, or bulk PBMC T cells (not recorded which). The TCR was taken from a woman between 45 and 60 years old in good health. V usage is TRBV9 and J usage is TRBJ1-1; the D call of TRBD1 rests on TCRdb alone, since no DNA is present to check it. The CDR3 sequence: CASSVSSGATEAFF.